This entry lists 20 T cell receptor beta chains sequenced from one sample in a study of cytomegalovirus exposure and HLA in healthy donors. PCR was performed using 60 Vbeta and 13 Jbeta primers. TCRdb's table, derived via immunoSEQ multiplex PCR, lists solely in-frame clones and lacks some. The sample includes some 120,000 clones, 80% to 85% of them seen just once. The sample taken for sequencing was PBMCs. Every receptor here comes from a human donor in good health.

V usage is TRBV6-5 and J usage is TRBJ1-2; TRBD1 is a possible D gene (6 bases). The CDR3 is 14 amino acids. Germline loops: CDR1 MNHEY, CDR2 SVGAGI. Trimming stripped 6 bases from V and 8 bases from J, with 19 bases between. This chain's CDR3 is CASRPAAGGGGYTF. The CDR3 region has the DNA TGTGCCAGCAGGCCCGCGGCGGGGGGCGGGGGCTACACCTTC.

The chain combines TRBV7-6 with TRBJ2-1, with 11 nucleotides matching TRBD2. There are 16 residues in the CDR3. V shed 2 bases, J shed 4 bases, and the junction held 4 bases outside the gene matches. Per germline, CDR1 SGHVS and CDR2 FNYEAQ. DNA of the CDR3: TGTGCCAGCAGCTTAATAGGGACTAGCGGTTACAATGAGCAGTTCTTC. Residues: CASSLIGTSGYNEQFF. Filled out from reference TRBV7-6 and TRBJ2-1, the complete variable domain reads GAGVSQSPRYKVTKRGQDVALRCDPISGHVSLYWYRQALGQGPEFLTYFNYEAQQDKSGLPNDRFSAERPEGSISTLTIQRTEQRDSAMYRCASSLIGTSGYNEQFFGPGTRLTVL.

The chain combines TRBV18 with TRBJ2-1, with 10 bases fitting TRBD1. The CDR3 has 15 amino acids. Per germline, CDR1 KGHSH and CDR2 LQKENI. Trimming cost V 2 bases and J 7 bases; bases outside gene matches: 5. This CDR3 is CASSPGTGAINEQFF. In DNA, the CDR3 is TGTGCCAGCTCACCAGGGACAGGGGCAATAAATGAGCAGTTCTTC.

This clone has only one observation. The CDR3 here is CASSLSSGVRGNYGYTF. The CDR3 DNA follows: TGTGCCAGCAGTTTAAGTTCTGGAGTTAGGGGGAACTATGGCTACACCTTC. The chain employs TRBV28 and TRBJ1-2; D is perhaps TRBD1 (6 bases). Germline CDR1 is MDHEN and CDR2 is SYDVKM. Trimming stripped 2 bases from V and 2 bases from J, with 18 bases between. The CDR3 has 17 residues.

This chain uses TRBV11-2 with TRBJ1-6; D remains ambiguous. V shed 1 base and J shed 8 bases, with 6 bases lying between them. CDR3 length: 13 residues. The V gene's germline CDR1 is SGHAT and CDR2 FQNNGV. CDR3 region: CASSLGLDSPLHF. The CDR3 DNA follows: TGTGCCAGCAGCTTAGGACTTGATTCACCCCTCCACTTT.

The CDR3 sequence is CSGGTGGFSETQYF. The CDR3 DNA reads TGCAGCGGGGGGACAGGGGGCTTTTCGGAGACCCAGTACTTC. The chain uses TRBV29-1 and TRBJ2-5; TRBD1 matches at 12 bases. V was clipped by 7 bases and J by 5 bases; unmatched bases: 8. CDR1 is SQVTM and CDR2 is ANQGSEA in the germline V gene. CDR3 size: 14 residues.

There are a few counts of this clone. This chain connects TRBV4-1 to TRBJ2-7; D may be TRBD2 (6 bases). CDR3 length: 15 residues. Per germline, CDR1 MGHRA and CDR2 YSYEKL. Trimming cost V 0 bases and J 2 bases, with 11 bases left between them. DNA for the CDR3: TGCGCCAGCAGCCAAGATTTGGCGGGGACCTACGAGCAGTACTTC. Translation: CASSQDLAGTYEQYF.

The gene calls are TRBV18 and TRBJ2-5; tentatively, D is TRBD2 (5 bases). V lost 3 bases and J lost 11, with 16 bases in between. This CDR3 has 13 residues. In germline, CDR1 is KGHSH, CDR2 LQKENI. The chain's CDR3 is CASSPSGVGEQYF. CDR3 DNA: TGTGCCAGCTCACCTTCCGGGGTGGGAGAGCAGTACTTC.

A few counts support this clone. The V call is TRBV6-1, the J call TRBJ1-3; D remains ambiguous. V shed 10 bases and J shed 3 bases, with 13 bases lying between them. The germline gives CDR1 MNHNS, CDR2 SASEGT. The CDR3 is made up of 13 amino acids. CDR3 sequence reads: CAMGKDYGNTIYF. Here the CDR3 DNA reads TGTGCCATGGGAAAAGACTATGGAAACACCATATATTTT.

This clone showed up just a few times. The chain has TRBV2 and TRBJ1-5, with D unresolved. The V and J ends lost 8 bases and 3 bases respectively, with 14 bases between them. Germline V lookup: CDR1 SNHLY, CDR2 FYNNEI. CDR3 length equals 14 residues. CDR3 amino acids: CASELGQNNQPQHF. The CDR3 DNA sequence: TGTGCCAGCGAACTAGGCCAAAACAATCAGCCCCAGCATTTT.

This chain connects TRBV6-4 to TRBJ2-3, with D unclear. Germline V gene data show CDR1 as MRHNA and CDR2 as SNTAGT. V shed 4 bases and J shed 6 bases, with 11 bases lying between them. CDR3 size: 13 residues. The DNA for the CDR3 is TGTGCCAGCAGTGTCGTACTCTGGGATACGCAGTATTTT. This codes for CASSVVLWDTQYF.

The V gene is TRBV7-9, the J gene TRBJ2-1; 7 nucleotides agree with TRBD2. The CDR3 length is 12 residues. Germline trimming cut 7 bases from V and 8 bases from J; bases unmatched to any gene: 5. Germline loops: CDR1 SEHNR, CDR2 FQNEAQ (reference sequence). CDR3 DNA sequence: TGTGCCAGCACACCGGGGGGACATGAGCAGTTCTTC. Amino acid sequence: CASTPGGHEQFF. Full variable domain (remainder filled in from reference TRBV7-9 and TRBJ2-1): DTGVSQNPRHKITKRGQNVTFRCDPISEHNRLYWYRQTLGQGPEFLTYFQNEAQLEKSRLLSDRFSAERPKGSFSTLEIQRTEQGDSAMYLCASTPGGHEQFFGPGTRLTVL.

V usage is TRBV7-9 and J usage is TRBJ2-5, with D tentatively TRBD1 (6 bases). The DNA end favors TRBJ2-7, so the J call may be wrong. Germline lookup yields CDR1 SEHNR and CDR2 FQNEAQ (reference sequence). This CDR3 contains 15 residues. CDR3 coding DNA: TGTGCCAGCAGCCCCCCCGGACAGCTGATATACGAGCAGTACTTC. It yields the protein CASSPPGQLIYEQYF.

This clone was recorded a few times. The chain is built from TRBV6-5 and TRBJ2-7; D not resolved. The CDR3 covers 14 residues. V lost 0 bases and J 3 bases, leaving 9 bases between the germline ends. Germline CDR1 is MNHEY and CDR2 is SVGAGI. The CDR3 reads CASSYSLEYYEQYF. The CDR3 region has the DNA TGTGCCAGCAGTTACTCCTTAGAATACTACGAGCAGTACTTC.

The chain recombines TRBV7-2 with TRBJ2-3; the match to TRBD2 covers 11 bases. The V segment lost 5 bases and the J segment 4 bases; nucleotides outside the gene matches: 8. The CDR3 is made up of 16 amino acids. Germline loops: CDR1 SGHTA, CDR2 FQGNSA. The CDR3 reads CASSHRLAGLSDTQYF. The CDR3 coding sequence is TGTGCCAGCAGCCATCGACTAGCGGGGTTATCAGATACGCAGTATTTT.

The chain joins TRBV9 to TRBJ1-6; a weak D match, TRBD1 (5 bases). The CDR3 extends over 19 amino acids. Germline CDR1 SGDLS, CDR2 YYNGEE. V gave up 7 bases and J gave up 7 bases, with 30 bases separating them. CDR3 coding DNA: TGTGCCAGCCACCGCACGCCGAGACATGGTGGGGCCTTAAATTCACCCCTCCACTTT. This sequence encodes CASHRTPRHGGALNSPLHF. Filled out from reference TRBV9 and TRBJ1-6, the complete variable domain reads DSGVTQTPKHLITATGQRVTLRCSPRSGDLSVYWYQQSLDQGLQFLIQYYNGEERAKGNILERFSAQQFPDLHSELNLSSLELGDSALYFCASHRTPRHGGALNSPLHFGNGTRLTVT.

This chain connects TRBV19 to TRBJ2-3; 7 bases match TRBD1. The germline V gene has CDR1 LNHDA and CDR2 SQIVND (reference sequence). V dropped 3 bases and J dropped 2; count of bases not matched to a gene: 2. CDR3 size: 14 residues. The CDR3 DNA is TGTGCCAGTAGTATGGGACAGAACACAGATACGCAGTATTTT. It translates to CASSMGQNTDTQYF. The complete variable domain, with remaining parts taken from reference TRBV19 and TRBJ2-3, reads DGGITQSPKYLFRKEGQNVTLSCEQNLNHDAMYWYRQDPGQGLRLIYYSQIVNDFQKGDIAEGYSVSREKKESFPLTVTSAQKNPTAFYLCASSMGQNTDTQYFGPGTRLTVL.

This clone is a singleton in its sample. This chain links TRBV2 with TRBJ1-4; D ambiguous. CDR3 size: 12 residues. Germline V gives CDR1 SNHLY, CDR2 FYNNEI. V lost 7 bases to trimming and J lost 7 bases, with 10 bases between them. The CDR3 protein is CASTPPGEKLFF. The CDR3, as DNA: TGTGCCAGCACCCCTCCAGGTGAAAAACTGTTTTTT.

This clone came up a few times. The chain employs TRBV10-1 and TRBJ2-2; 8 bases line up with TRBD2. The junction had 5 bases not matched to a gene; V was cut back by 3 bases and J by 2 bases. This CDR3 region has 16 residues. Germline V gene lookup returns CDR1 WNHNN and CDR2 SYGVQD (reference sequence). This chain's CDR3 is CASSESSGSNTGELFF. In DNA, the CDR3 is TGCGCCAGCAGTGAATCTAGCGGGTCCAACACCGGGGAGCTGTTTTTT.

The rearrangement joins TRBV19 to TRBJ1-2; D uncertain. The CDR3 loop spans 14 amino acids. The V end lost 1 base, the J end lost 1 base, and 7 bases lay between the germline ends. Germline CDR1 reads LNHDA; CDR2 reads SQIVND (reference sequence). The CDR3 sequence is CASSIVRGNYGYTF. The CDR3 bases are TGTGCCAGTAGTATAGTACGGGGTAACTATGGCTACACCTTC.